A single sample gave rise to the 20 T cell receptor beta chains below, sequenced in a study of T cell responses to AZD1222 COVID-19 vaccine. Assay: immunoSEQ multiplex PCR; the TCRdb copy retains only in-frame clones and omits some. The sample yields about 150,000 clones, roughly nine tenths seen once. Sequenced here: peripheral blood, sampled on day 0 of AZD1222 vaccination. These receptors were taken from an adult in good health.

This rearrangement joins TRBV3-1 (or the pseudogene TRBV3-2) to TRBJ1-3; D remains ambiguous. V was clipped by 2 bases and J by 4 bases, with 21 bases between them. Germline V lookup: CDR1 LGHDT, CDR2 YNNKEL (reference sequence). This CDR3 comprises 18 residues. In nucleotides, the CDR3 is TGTGCCAGCAGCCAATGGTTGCTAGACCGACCTGCCGGAAACACCATATATTTT. Protein sequence: CASSQWLLDRPAGNTIYF.

This clone has just a few counts. V usage is TRBV6-5 and J usage is TRBJ1-6; D remains ambiguous. CDR3 length: 14 amino acids. Germline lookup yields CDR1 MNHEY and CDR2 SVGAGI. The V end was cut by 7 bases, the J end by 8 bases, with 15 bases between. The CDR3 loop is CASKRFGVHSPLHF. Written as DNA, the CDR3 is TGTGCCAGCAAGAGGTTTGGAGTCCATTCACCCCTCCACTTT.

CDR3 nucleotide sequence: TGTGCCAGCAGCTTGGGGGCAGGTAATCAGCCCCAGCATTTT. This codes for CASSLGAGNQPQHF. This sequence joins TRBV5-5 and TRBJ1-5; D not resolved. V shed 0 bases and J shed 4 bases, with 8 bases lying between them. Germline-derived CDR1 and CDR2 are SGHKS and YYEKEE (reference sequence). The CDR3 is made up of 14 amino acids. Full variable domain (outside the CDR3, taken from reference TRBV5-5 and TRBJ1-5): DAGVTQSPTHLIKTRGQQVTLRCSPISGHKSVSWYQQVLGQGPQFIFQYYEKEERGRGNFPDRFSARQFPNYSSELNVNALLLGDSALYLCASSLGAGNQPQHFGDGTRLSIL.

The chain uses TRBV5-1 and TRBJ1-3, with D possibly being TRBD1 (5 bases). Per germline, CDR1 SGHRS and CDR2 YFSETQ. The CDR3 extends over 17 amino acids. V lost 3 bases and J lost 0, with 16 bases in between. This chain's CDR3 is CASSYAGTVSSGNTIYF. The CDR3 region has the DNA TGCGCCAGCAGCTATGCCGGGACGGTGAGCTCTGGAAACACCATATATTTT.

The chain couples TRBV5-1 to TRBJ2-7; D remains ambiguous. The CDR3 contains 13 residues. Germline V CDR1 and CDR2: SGHRS, YFSETQ. Trimming stripped 4 bases from V and 6 bases from J, with 14 bases between. The CDR3 DNA reads as TGCGCCAGCAGCCTGACGTTTTTTGTCGAGCAGTACTTC. Translating gives CASSLTFFVEQYF.

The chain employs TRBV2 and TRBJ1-5, with D possibly being TRBD1 (5 bases). The V gene's germline CDR1 is SNHLY and CDR2 FYNNEI. The length of the CDR3 is 15 residues. With 7 bases removed from V and 0 bases from J, the gap between germline ends came to 13 bases. CDR3 coding DNA: TGTGCCAGCACCGCGACAGAGTATAGCAATCAGCCCCAGCATTTT. As protein: CASTATEYSNQPQHF.

The chain combines TRBV5-3 with TRBJ1-4; D unresolved. TRBV5-3 belongs to the ORF category, with a function that is uncertain. Trimming took 2 bases from V and 7 from J, leaving 0 bases between them. This CDR3 spans 10 amino acids. The CDR3: CARSFEKLFF. CDR3 DNA: TGTGCCAGAAGCTTTGAAAAACTGTTTTTT.

The V call is TRBV20-1, the J call TRBJ2-1, with D hard to call. The CDR3 contains 11 residues. Germline V CDR1 and CDR2: DFQATT, SNEGSKA (reference sequence). Trimming removed 6 bases from V and 4 bases from J, with 7 bases in between. CDR3 protein: CSAFNYNEQFF. DNA for the CDR3: TGCAGTGCCTTCAATTACAATGAGCAGTTCTTC.

The V gene is TRBV19, the J gene TRBJ2-1; 8 positions match TRBD2. CDR1 is LNHDA, CDR2 SQIVND, per germline (reference sequence). After removal of 6 bases from V and 2 bases from J, the junction contained 3 bases not matched to a gene. This CDR3 is built from 14 residues. The CDR3 reads CASRREDPYNEQFF. For the CDR3, the DNA is TGTGCCAGTAGGCGGGAGGACCCCTACAATGAGCAGTTCTTC.

The chain employs TRBV5-1 and TRBJ2-5; the match to TRBD2 covers 9 bases. CDR1 and CDR2 (germline): SGHRS, YFSETQ. With 1 base clipped from V and 5 bases from J, the junction kept 6 bases outside the gene matches. There are 15 residues in the CDR3. CDR3 bases: TGCGCCAGCAGCTTGCTAGCGGGACCGGAGGAGACCCAGTACTTC. Translation: CASSLLAGPEETQYF.

This clone appeared a single time. The rearrangement links TRBV11-2 to TRBJ1-5, with D tentatively TRBD1 (5 bases). The CDR3 is 14 amino acids. Germline V lookup: CDR1 SGHAT, CDR2 FQNNGV. V was pared by 0 bases and J by 8 bases, with 11 bases between. Written as DNA, the CDR3 is TGTGCCAGCAGCTTAGACCGGGACGCGAAGCCCCAGCATTTT. It is translated as CASSLDRDAKPQHF.

This chain uses TRBV18 with TRBJ1-5; 8 bases agree with TRBD1. CDR3 length equals 14 residues. Germline CDR1 and CDR2: KGHSH and LQKENI. V gave up 3 bases and J gave up 5 bases; unmatched junction bases: 3. CDR3 nucleotide sequence: TGTGCCAGCTCACCCTCGACAGGGGATCAGCCCCAGCATTTT. Its protein product is CASSPSTGDQPQHF.

The chain employs TRBV2 and TRBJ1-2; D uncertain. V was pared by 3 bases and J by 4 bases, with 9 bases between. CDR1 and CDR2 (germline): SNHLY, FYNNEI. This CDR3 has 13 residues. Here the CDR3 DNA reads TGTGCCAGCAGTGAGATAGCGGGCTATGGCTACACCTTC. Translated, it gives CASSEIAGYGYTF.

This chain links TRBV18 with TRBJ2-5; 7 nucleotides align to TRBD1. With 5 bases clipped from V and 5 bases from J, the junction kept 5 bases outside the gene matches. The V gene's germline CDR1 is KGHSH and CDR2 LQKENI. The CDR3 consists of 13 residues. CDR3 nucleotides: TGTGCCAGCTCAAGACAGGGCGGGGAGACCCAGTACTTC. Translation: CASSRQGGETQYF.

This chain connects TRBV2 to TRBJ1-1; no reliable D call. Deletions cut 6 bases from V and 1 base from J, with 15 bases between. Germline CDR1 is SNHLY and CDR2 is FYNNEI. CDR3 length equals 15 residues. As DNA, the CDR3 is TGTGCCAGCAGAAAGTCCCTCGGGCAGAACACTGAAGCTTTCTTT. Amino acid sequence: CASRKSLGQNTEAFF.

V usage is TRBV7-7 and J usage is TRBJ2-2; 7 bases line up with TRBD2. The length of the CDR3 is 16 residues. Germline V gene data show CDR1 as SSHAT and CDR2 as FNYEAQ (reference sequence). The J segment lost 0 bases and the V segment lost 5 bases, leaving 6 bases of the junction unmatched. CDR3 in DNA: TGTGCCAGCAGCGAAACAAGCGGGACGAACACCGGGGAGCTGTTTTTT. As protein: CASSETSGTNTGELFF.

This clone was picked up a small number of times. This sequence joins TRBV27 and TRBJ1-1, with D uncertain. CDR1 and CDR2 from the germline V gene are MNHEY and SMNVEV (reference sequence). Between the trimmed V and J ends, which lost 3 bases and 6 bases, there was a span of 17 bases. The length of the CDR3 is 15 residues. This chain's CDR3 is CASSFGLVTAPEAFF. The CDR3 DNA is TGTGCCAGCAGTTTTGGGCTGGTCACCGCCCCTGAAGCTTTCTTT.

This clone was detected many times. The J gene is TRBJ2-2, the V gene TRBV19, with 10 bases fitting TRBD2. V was pared by 6 bases and J by 0 bases, with 7 bases of the junction left unmatched. Germline CDR1 reads LNHDA; CDR2 reads SQIVND (reference sequence). The CDR3 is 17 residues long. CDR3 in DNA: TGTGCCAGTAGCTTTATAGCGGGGGGCGCGAACACCGGGGAGCTGTTTTTT. Its translation is CASSFIAGGANTGELFF.

V and J are TRBV3-1 (or the pseudogene TRBV3-2) and TRBJ2-1, with 7 bases lining up with TRBD2. V trimming: 4 bases; J trimming: 3 bases; junction bases outside the gene matches: 9. The germline gives CDR1 LGHDT, CDR2 YNNKEL (reference sequence). This CDR3 comprises 16 residues. In DNA form, the CDR3 reads TGTGCCAGCAGCCCGACTAGCAGAGATTTCTACAATGAGCAGTTCTTC. Translation gives CASSPTSRDFYNEQFF.

CDR3 in DNA: TGCGCCAGCAGCCAAATACTAGCGGGACCCGGGGAGCTGTTTTTT. Its translation: CASSQILAGPGELFF. J is TRBJ2-2 and V is TRBV5-1; 10 nucleotides match TRBD2. Losses at the gene ends were 4 bases for V and 6 bases for J; bases not matched to a gene: 6. The CDR3 is 15 residues long. CDR1 is SGHRS and CDR2 is YFSETQ in the germline V gene.